Listed below are T cell receptor beta chains from one sample, sequenced in a study of vaccination effects on CD4 cells after COVID-19. These receptors lack a known antigen. Here immunoSEQ multiplex PCR was the method, and the copy in TCRdb shows in-frame clones only, minus some. The sample has roughly 25,000 clones; about 76% are singletons. The source was CD4+ T cells from PBMCs cultured with SARS-CoV-2 spike peptides, collected before COVID-19 vaccination. The receptors originated from a human donor who received a COVID-19 vaccine. CDR3s include the opening cysteine and the closing phenylalanine or tryptophan. Each record gives: clone size, V gene, D gene, J gene, CDR3 protein, CDR3 DNA. D genes are given only for firm matches. The size of a clone is reported for some rows only, either as once, few or many, or as a class for expanded clones.

NA	TRBV4-2	TRBD2	TRBJ2-7	CASSQEVAVTSGYEQYF	TGTGCCAGCAGCCAAGAGGTCGCGGTGACTAGCGGCTACGAGCAGTACTTC
few	TRBV25-1	NA	TRBJ1-5	CASRGGNQPQHF	TGTGCCAGCAGAGGTGGTAATCAGCCCCAGCATTTT
NA	TRBV5-4	TRBD2	TRBJ2-1	CASSLKKIAGGYSYNEQFF	TGTGCCAGCAGCTTGAAGAAAATAGCGGGAGGTTATTCCTACAATGAGCAGTTCTTC
NA	TRBV6-6	TRBD1	TRBJ1-1	CASSDRQGVAEAFF	TGTGCCAGCAGTGACAGACAGGGGGTAGCTGAAGCTTTCTTT
few	TRBV14	NA	TRBJ2-1	CASSPRGRGVYNEQFF	TGTGCCAGCAGCCCCCGGGGCAGGGGAGTCTACAATGAGCAGTTCTTC
NA	TRBV29-1	NA	TRBJ1-1	CSVVSRASNAEAFF	TGCAGCGTTGTCTCCCGTGCGTCGAACGCTGAAGCTTTCTTT
NA	TRBV10-2	NA	TRBJ1-2	CASRRTDYGYTF	TGCGCCAGCAGGCGGACTGACTATGGCTACACCTTC
NA	TRBV12-3/TRBV12-4	TRBD1	TRBJ1-2	CASSGGQAYGYTF	TGTGCCAGCAGTGGGGGACAGGCCTATGGCTACACCTTC
NA	TRBV29-1	NA	TRBJ1-1	CTCWGTVNTEAFF	TGCACCTGCTGGGGGACTGTGAACACTGAAGCTTTCTTT
NA	TRBV25-1	TRBD2	TRBJ2-3	CASSGGTSGEITDTQYF	TGTGCCAGCAGTGGGGGGACTAGCGGGGAGATCACAGATACGCAGTATTTT
NA	TRBV7-9	NA	TRBJ2-5	CASSLTEQETQYF	TGTGCCAGCAGCCTGACAGAGCAAGAGACCCAGTACTTC
few	TRBV7-9	NA	TRBJ2-7	CASSSSTGYEQYF	TGTGCCAGCAGCTCATCAACAGGCTACGAGCAGTACTTC
NA	TRBV7-9	NA	TRBJ1-1	CASSLTTVNTEAFF	TGTGCCAGCAGCTTAACTACGGTGAACACTGAAGCTTTCTTT
few	TRBV4-1	NA	TRBJ2-1	CASSQDVGLRYNEQFF	TGCGCCAGCAGCCAAGATGTGGGACTTCGATACAATGAGCAGTTCTTC